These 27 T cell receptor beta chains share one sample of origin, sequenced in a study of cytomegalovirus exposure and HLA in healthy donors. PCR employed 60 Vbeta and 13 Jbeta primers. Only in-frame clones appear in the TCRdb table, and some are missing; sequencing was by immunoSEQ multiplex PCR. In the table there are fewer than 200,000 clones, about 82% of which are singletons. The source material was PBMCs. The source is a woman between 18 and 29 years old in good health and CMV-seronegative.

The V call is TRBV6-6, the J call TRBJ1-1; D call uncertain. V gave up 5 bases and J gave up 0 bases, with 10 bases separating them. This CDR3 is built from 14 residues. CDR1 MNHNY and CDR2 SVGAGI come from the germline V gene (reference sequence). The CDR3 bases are TGTGCCAGCAGTCCCCAGGTCATGAACACTGAAGCTTTCTTT. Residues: CASSPQVMNTEAFF.

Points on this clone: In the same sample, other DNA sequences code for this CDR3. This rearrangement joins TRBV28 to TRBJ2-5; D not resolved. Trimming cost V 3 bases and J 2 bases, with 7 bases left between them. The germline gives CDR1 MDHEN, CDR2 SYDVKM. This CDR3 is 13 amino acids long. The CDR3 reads CASSLGRQETQYF. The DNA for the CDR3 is TGTGCCAGCAGTTTGGGCAGACAAGAGACCCAGTACTTC.

The CDR3 loop is CASSLRGANTGELFF. DNA for the CDR3: TGTGCCAGCAGCTTACGGGGGGCCAACACCGGGGAGCTGTTTTTT. This chain uses TRBV7-8 with TRBJ2-2; a weak D match, TRBD2 (7 bases). This CDR3 contains 15 residues. Germline lookup yields CDR1 SGHVS and CDR2 FQNEAQ. V was trimmed by 2 bases and J by 2 bases, leaving 9 bases between them.

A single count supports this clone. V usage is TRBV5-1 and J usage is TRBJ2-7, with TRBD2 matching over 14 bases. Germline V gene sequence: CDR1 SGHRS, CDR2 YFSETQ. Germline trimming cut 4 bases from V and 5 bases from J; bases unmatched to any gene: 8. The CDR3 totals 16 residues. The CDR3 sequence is CASSEGLAGVLDEQYF. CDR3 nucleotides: TGCGCCAGCAGCGAGGGACTAGCGGGAGTACTCGACGAGCAGTACTTC.

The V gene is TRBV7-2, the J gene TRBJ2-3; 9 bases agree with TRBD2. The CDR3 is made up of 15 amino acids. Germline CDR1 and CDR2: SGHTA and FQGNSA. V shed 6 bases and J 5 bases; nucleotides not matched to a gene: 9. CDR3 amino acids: CASRSAGGREDTQYF. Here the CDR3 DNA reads TGTGCCAGCAGGTCGGCGGGAGGGAGGGAAGATACGCAGTATTTT.

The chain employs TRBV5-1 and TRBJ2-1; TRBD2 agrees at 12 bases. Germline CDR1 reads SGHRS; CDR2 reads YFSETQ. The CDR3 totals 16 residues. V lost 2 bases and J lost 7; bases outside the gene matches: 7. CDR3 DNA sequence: TGCGCCAGCAGCTTCCTGACTAGCGGGAGTGGTAATGAGCAGTTCTTC. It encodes CASSFLTSGSGNEQFF. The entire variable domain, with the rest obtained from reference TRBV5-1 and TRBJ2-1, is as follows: KAGVTQTPRYLIKTRGQQVTLSCSPISGHRSVSWYQQTPGQGLQFLFEYFSETQRNKGNFPGRFSGRQFSNSRSEMNVSTLELGDSALYLCASSFLTSGSGNEQFFGPGTRLTVL.

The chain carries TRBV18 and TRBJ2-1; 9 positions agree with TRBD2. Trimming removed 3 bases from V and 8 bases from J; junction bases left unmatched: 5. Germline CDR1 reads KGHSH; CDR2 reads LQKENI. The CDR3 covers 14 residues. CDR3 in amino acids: CASSPNSGSYEQFF. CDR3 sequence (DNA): TGTGCCAGCTCACCTAATAGCGGGAGCTATGAGCAGTTCTTC.

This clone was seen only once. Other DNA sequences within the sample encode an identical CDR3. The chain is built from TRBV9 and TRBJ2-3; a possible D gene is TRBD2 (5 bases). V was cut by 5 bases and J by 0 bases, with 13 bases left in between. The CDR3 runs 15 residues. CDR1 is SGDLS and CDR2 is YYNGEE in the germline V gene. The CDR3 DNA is TGTGCCAGCAGTGTACAAAGCGGTAGCACAGATACGCAGTATTTT. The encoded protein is CASSVQSGSTDTQYF.

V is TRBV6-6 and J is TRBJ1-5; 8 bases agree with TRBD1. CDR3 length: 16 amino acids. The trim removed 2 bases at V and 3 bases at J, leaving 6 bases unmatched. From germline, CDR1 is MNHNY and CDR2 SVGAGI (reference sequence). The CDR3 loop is CASSYGQGRANQPQHF. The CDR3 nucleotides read TGTGCCAGCAGTTACGGACAGGGCCGGGCCAATCAGCCCCAGCATTTT.

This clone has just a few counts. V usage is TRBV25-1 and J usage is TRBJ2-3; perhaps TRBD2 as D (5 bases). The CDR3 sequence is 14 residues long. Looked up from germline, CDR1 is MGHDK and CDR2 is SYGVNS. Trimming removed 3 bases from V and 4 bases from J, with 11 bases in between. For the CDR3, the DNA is TGTGCCAGCAGTGATCGTAGCGCTTCAGATACGCAGTATTTT. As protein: CASSDRSASDTQYF.

The CDR3 loop reads CASSFGPSGNEQFF. CDR3 bases: TGTGCCAGCAGCTTTGGCCCCTCGGGTAATGAGCAGTTCTTC. The V and J genes are TRBV5-5 and TRBJ2-1, with D unclear. The CDR3 sequence is 14 residues long. Germline V gene lookup returns CDR1 SGHKS and CDR2 YYEKEE (reference sequence). The ends were cut back, 2 bases at V and 7 bases at J, with 13 bases in the middle.

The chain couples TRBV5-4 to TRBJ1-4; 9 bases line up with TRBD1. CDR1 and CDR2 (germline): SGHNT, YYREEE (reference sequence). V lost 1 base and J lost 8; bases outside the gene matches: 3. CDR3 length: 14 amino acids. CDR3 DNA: TGTGCCAGCAGCTTGATGGGACAGGGAGAAAAACTGTTTTTT. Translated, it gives CASSLMGQGEKLFF. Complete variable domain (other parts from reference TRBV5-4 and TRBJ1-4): ETGVTQSPTHLIKTRGQQVTLRCSSQSGHNTVSWYQQALGQGPQFIFQYYREEENGRGNFPPRFSGLQFPNYSSELNVNALELDDSALYLCASSLMGQGEKLFFGSGTQLSVL.

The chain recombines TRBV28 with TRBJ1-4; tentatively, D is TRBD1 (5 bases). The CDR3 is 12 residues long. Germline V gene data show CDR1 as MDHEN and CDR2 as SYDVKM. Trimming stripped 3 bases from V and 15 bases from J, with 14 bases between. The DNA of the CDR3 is TGTGCCAGCAGTTTGGGGAGGGGTCCCATGTTTTTT. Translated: CASSLGRGPMFF.

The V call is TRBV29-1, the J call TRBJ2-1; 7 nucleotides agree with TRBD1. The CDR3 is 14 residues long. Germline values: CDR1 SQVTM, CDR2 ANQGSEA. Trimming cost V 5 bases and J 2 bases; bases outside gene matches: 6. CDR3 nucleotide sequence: TGCAGCGTTAGGGGACAGTCACCCTACAATGAGCAGTTCTTC. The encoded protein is CSVRGQSPYNEQFF.

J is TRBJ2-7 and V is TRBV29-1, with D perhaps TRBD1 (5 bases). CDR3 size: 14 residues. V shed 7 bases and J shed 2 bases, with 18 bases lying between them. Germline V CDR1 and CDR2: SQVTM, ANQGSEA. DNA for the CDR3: TGCAGCGCCACGACAAAAGGGGCCACCTACGAGCAGTACTTC. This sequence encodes CSATTKGATYEQYF.

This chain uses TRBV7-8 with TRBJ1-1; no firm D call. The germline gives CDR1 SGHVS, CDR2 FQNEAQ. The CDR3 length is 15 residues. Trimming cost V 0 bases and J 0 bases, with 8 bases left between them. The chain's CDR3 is CASSLAPQMNTEAFF. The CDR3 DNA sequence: TGTGCCAGCAGCTTAGCGCCACAAATGAACACTGAAGCTTTCTTT.

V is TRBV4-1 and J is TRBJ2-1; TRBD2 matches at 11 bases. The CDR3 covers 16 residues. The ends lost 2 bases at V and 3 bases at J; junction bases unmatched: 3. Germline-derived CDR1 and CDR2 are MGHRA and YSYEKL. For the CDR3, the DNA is TGCGCCAGCAGCCAACTTAGCGGGGGGGACTACAATGAGCAGTTCTTC. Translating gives CASSQLSGGDYNEQFF.

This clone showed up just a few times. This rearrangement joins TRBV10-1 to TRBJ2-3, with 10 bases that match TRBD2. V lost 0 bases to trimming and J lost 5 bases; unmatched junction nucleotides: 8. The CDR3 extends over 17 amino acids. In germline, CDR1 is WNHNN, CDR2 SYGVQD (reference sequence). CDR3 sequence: CASSESSASGSIDTQYF. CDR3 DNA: TGCGCCAGCAGTGAGTCCTCGGCTAGCGGGAGTATAGATACGCAGTATTTT.

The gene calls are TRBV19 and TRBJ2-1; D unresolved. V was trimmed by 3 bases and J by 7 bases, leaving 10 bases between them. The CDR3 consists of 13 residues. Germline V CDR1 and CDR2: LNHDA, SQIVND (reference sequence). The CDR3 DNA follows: TGTGCCAGTAGTATCGGAGCGTGGAATGAGCAGTTCTTC. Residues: CASSIGAWNEQFF.

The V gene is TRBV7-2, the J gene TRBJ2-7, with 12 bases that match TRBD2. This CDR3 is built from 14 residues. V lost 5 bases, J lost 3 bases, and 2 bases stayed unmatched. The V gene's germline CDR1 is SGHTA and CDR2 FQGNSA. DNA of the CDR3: TGTGCCAGCAGCATGACTAGCGGGAGCTACGAGCAGTACTTC. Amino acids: CASSMTSGSYEQYF.

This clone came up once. The CDR3 reads CAIRGQGEASTEAFF. The CDR3 DNA follows: TGTGCCATCAGGGGGCAAGGGGAGGCGAGCACTGAAGCTTTCTTT. This rearrangement joins TRBV10-3 to TRBJ1-1, with D maybe TRBD1 (5 bases). The CDR3 is 15 amino acids. V lost 6 bases and J 4 bases, leaving 18 bases between the germline ends. Per the germline V gene, CDR1 is ENHRY and CDR2 is SYGVKD.

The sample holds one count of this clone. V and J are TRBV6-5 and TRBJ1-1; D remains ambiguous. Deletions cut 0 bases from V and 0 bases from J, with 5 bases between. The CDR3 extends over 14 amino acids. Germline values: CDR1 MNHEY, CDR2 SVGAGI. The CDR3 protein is CASSYSGMNTEAFF. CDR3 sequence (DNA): TGTGCCAGCAGTTACTCCGGGATGAACACTGAAGCTTTCTTT.

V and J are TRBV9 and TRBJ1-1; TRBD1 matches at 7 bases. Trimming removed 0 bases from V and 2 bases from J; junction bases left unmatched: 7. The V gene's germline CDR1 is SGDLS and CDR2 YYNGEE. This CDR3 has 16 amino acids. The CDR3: CASSVEIGTANTEAFF. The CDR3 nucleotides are TGTGCCAGCAGCGTAGAGATTGGGACAGCCAACACTGAAGCTTTCTTT.

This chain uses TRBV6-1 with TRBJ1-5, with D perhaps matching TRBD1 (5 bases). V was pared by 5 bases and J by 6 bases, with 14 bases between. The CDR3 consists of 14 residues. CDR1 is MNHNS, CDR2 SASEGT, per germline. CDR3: CASSPQELTQPQHF. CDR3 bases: TGTGCCAGCAGTCCACAGGAGTTGACTCAGCCCCAGCATTTT.

CDR3 in amino acids: CASSLDLPGLGRLGTDTQYF. DNA of the CDR3: TGTGCCAGCAGCTTAGACCTACCGGGACTAGGACGACTGGGCACAGATACGCAGTATTTT. The chain has TRBV5-4 and TRBJ2-3; 8 bases align to TRBD2. V lost 2 bases to trimming and J lost 1 base; unmatched junction nucleotides: 18. The CDR3 spans 20 residues. Germline lookup yields CDR1 SGHNT and CDR2 YYREEE (reference sequence).

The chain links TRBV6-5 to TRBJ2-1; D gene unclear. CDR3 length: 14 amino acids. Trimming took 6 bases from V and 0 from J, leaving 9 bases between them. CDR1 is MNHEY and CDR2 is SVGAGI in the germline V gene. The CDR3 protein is CASSPGSSYNEQFF. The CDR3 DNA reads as TGTGCCAGCAGCCCCGGTTCCTCCTACAATGAGCAGTTCTTC.

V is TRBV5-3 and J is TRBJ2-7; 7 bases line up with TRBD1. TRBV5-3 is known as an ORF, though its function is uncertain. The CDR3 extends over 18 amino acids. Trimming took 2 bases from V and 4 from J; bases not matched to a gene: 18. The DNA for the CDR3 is TGTGCCAGAAGCTTAAAGGACAGGCCGATCTTACAAAGTTACGAGCAGTACTTC. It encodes CARSLKDRPILQSYEQYF.